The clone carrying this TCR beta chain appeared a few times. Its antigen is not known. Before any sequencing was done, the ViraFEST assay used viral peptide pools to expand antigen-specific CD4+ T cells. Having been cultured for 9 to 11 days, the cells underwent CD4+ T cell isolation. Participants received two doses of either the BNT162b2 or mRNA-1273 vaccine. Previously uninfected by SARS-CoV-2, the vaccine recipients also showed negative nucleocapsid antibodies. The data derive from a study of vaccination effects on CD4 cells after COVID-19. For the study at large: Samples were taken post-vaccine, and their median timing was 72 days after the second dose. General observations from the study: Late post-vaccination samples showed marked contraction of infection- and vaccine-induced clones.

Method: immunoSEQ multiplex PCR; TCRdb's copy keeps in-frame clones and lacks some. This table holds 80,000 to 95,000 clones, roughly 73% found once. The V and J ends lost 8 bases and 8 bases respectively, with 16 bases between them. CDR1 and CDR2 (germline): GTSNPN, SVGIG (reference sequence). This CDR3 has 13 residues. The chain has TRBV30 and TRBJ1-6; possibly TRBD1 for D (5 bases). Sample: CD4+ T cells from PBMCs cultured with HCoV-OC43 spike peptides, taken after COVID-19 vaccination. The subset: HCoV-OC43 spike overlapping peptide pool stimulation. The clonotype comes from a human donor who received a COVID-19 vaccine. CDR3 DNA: TGTGCCCACACCGCAGGGCAGCATTCACCCCTCCACTTT. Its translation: CAHTAGQHSPLHF.